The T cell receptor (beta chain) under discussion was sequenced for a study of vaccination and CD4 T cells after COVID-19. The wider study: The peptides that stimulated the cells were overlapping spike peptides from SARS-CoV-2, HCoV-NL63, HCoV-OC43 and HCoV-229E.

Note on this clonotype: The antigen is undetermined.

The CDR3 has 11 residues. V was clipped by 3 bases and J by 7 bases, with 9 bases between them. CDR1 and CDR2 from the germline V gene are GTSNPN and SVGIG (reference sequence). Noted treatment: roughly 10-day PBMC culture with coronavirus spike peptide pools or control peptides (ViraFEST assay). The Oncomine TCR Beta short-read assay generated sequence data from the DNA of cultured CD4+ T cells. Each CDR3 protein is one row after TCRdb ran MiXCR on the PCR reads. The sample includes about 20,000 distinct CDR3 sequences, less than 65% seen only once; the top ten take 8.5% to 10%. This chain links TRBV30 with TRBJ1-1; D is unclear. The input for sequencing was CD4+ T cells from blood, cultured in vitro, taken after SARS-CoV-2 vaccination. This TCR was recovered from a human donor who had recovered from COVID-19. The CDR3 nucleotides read TGTGCCTGGAGCAGGAGATTTGAAGCTTTCTTT. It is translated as CAWSRRFEAFF.